Presented here are 32 T cell receptor beta chains from one specimen sequenced in a study of T-cell memory formation after mild COVID-19. MiXCR was run by TCRdb on the 5' RACE reads, yielding one entry per CDR3 protein. The top ten clones hold around 12% of a sample with roughly 500,000 distinct CDR3 sequences, roughly 22% of them seen once. The sequenced sample was PBMCs or a T cell subset sorted from them (not recorded which). Receptors were obtained from an adult woman who had mild COVID-19 (a few samples of this study predate the infection). Cell type and time point are not known.

The chain employs TRBV6-2 or TRBV6-3 and TRBJ2-1; TRBD2 matches at 9 bases. V was pared by 6 bases and J by 12 bases, with 18 bases of the junction left unmatched. The CDR3 has 16 residues. The germline gives CDR1 MNHEY, CDR2 SVGEGT. The CDR3 nucleotides read TGTGCCAGCAGCCTGGCGGCTAGCGGGGCCTTTAATTGGCAGTTCTTC. This codes for CASSLAASGAFNWQFF.

This clonotype was observed a few times. V is TRBV27 and J is TRBJ2-3; maybe TRBD2 (6 bases). CDR3 size: 15 residues. V shed 5 bases and J shed 0 bases, with 12 bases lying between them. Per the germline V gene, CDR1 is MNHEY and CDR2 is SMNVEV (reference sequence). CDR3 protein: CASSPGTPSTDTQYF. The CDR3 region has the DNA TGTGCCAGCAGTCCCGGGACTCCTAGCACAGATACGCAGTATTTT.

The gene calls are TRBV3-1 and TRBJ1-3; the D gene is possibly TRBD1 (5 bases). The CDR3 consists of 15 residues. V dropped 3 bases and J dropped 0 bases, with 9 bases sitting between them. The germline V gene has CDR1 LGHDT and CDR2 YNNKEL (reference sequence). CDR3 in DNA: TGTGCCAGCAGCCAGGACACCCTCTCTGGAAACACCATATATTTT. This translates into CASSQDTLSGNTIYF.

The CDR3 DNA reads TGTGCCAGCAGCTCCGGGCTACTTGACTATGGCTACACCTTC. As protein: CASSSGLLDYGYTF. The rearrangement joins TRBV7-9 to TRBJ1-2, with D unclear. V was cut by 4 bases and J by 3 bases, with 12 bases left in between. Germline V gene lookup returns CDR1 SEHNR and CDR2 FQNEAQ (reference sequence). The CDR3 covers 14 residues.

This chain links TRBV12-3 or TRBV12-4 with TRBJ2-5, with D possibly matching TRBD2 (6 bases). The germline V and J ends were trimmed by 2 bases and 7 bases, with 14 bases remaining between them. The CDR3 length is 14 residues. The CDR3 DNA reads as TGTGCCAGCAGTTTACGGGGGACCCCGGGGACCCAGTACTTC. Translated: CASSLRGTPGTQYF.

The J gene is TRBJ2-1, the V gene TRBV18; 7 nucleotides match TRBD2. This CDR3 comprises 16 residues. CDR1 is KGHSH, CDR2 LQKENI, per germline. V trimming: 4 bases; J trimming: 2 bases; junction bases outside the gene matches: 8. For the CDR3, the DNA is TGTGCCAGCTCACTAGTCAGCGGGGCCGCCTACAATGAGCAGTTCTTC. Translated: CASSLVSGAAYNEQFF.

This clonotype was observed a few times. The V and J genes are TRBV3-1 and TRBJ2-2; tentatively, D is TRBD1 (6 bases). The V gene lost 1 base and the J gene lost 6 bases, with 15 bases spanning the gap. The length of the CDR3 is 16 residues. The germline gives CDR1 LGHDT, CDR2 YNNKEL (reference sequence). In DNA, the CDR3 is TGTGCCAGCAGCCAAGTTTATTTGCAGGGGTCCGGGGAGCTGTTTTTT. It translates to CASSQVYLQGSGELFF. Full variable domain (missing parts from reference TRBV3-1 and TRBJ2-2): DTAVSQTPKYLVTQMGNDKSIKCEQNLGHDTMYWYKQDSKKFLKIMFSYNNKELIINETVPNRFSPKSPDKAHLNLHINSLELGDSAVYFCASSQVYLQGSGELFFGEGSRLTVL.

This sequence joins TRBV5-1 and TRBJ2-7, with 7 positions matching TRBD2. After removal of 5 bases from V and 6 bases from J, the junction contained 8 bases not matched to a gene. Germline-derived CDR1 and CDR2 are SGHRS and YFSETQ. There are 13 residues in the CDR3. Here the CDR3 reads CASRAGDLFEQYF. CDR3 DNA: TGCGCCAGCAGGGCGGGAGATCTCTTCGAGCAGTACTTC.

There are a few counts of this clonotype. The chain has TRBV12-3 or TRBV12-4 and TRBJ2-1; tentative D call: TRBD2 (5 bases). This CDR3 has 13 amino acids. The V gene lost 5 bases and the J gene lost 6 bases, with 11 bases spanning the gap. The CDR3 loop is CASSRSSVNEQFF. CDR3 sequence (DNA): TGTGCCAGCAGTCGGAGTAGCGTCAATGAGCAGTTCTTC.

This clonotype showed up just a few times. This rearrangement joins TRBV6-5 to TRBJ1-1; a weak D match, TRBD1 (6 bases). Per germline, CDR1 MNHEY and CDR2 SVGAGI. The ends were cut back, 6 bases at V and 6 bases at J, with 14 bases in the middle. The CDR3 is 13 residues long. As DNA, the CDR3 is TGTGCCAGCAGCCTACACCGACAGGCTGAAGCTTTCTTT. Its translation is CASSLHRQAEAFF.

This clonotype has more than one count but fewer than ten. The genes are TRBV24-1 and TRBJ2-7, with D possibly TRBD1 on 6 matching bases. Trimming removed 8 bases at V and 2 bases at J, with 18 bases between. Germline CDR1 reads KGHDR; CDR2 reads SFDVKD. This CDR3 comprises 15 residues. The CDR3 spells CATIRPGQTTYEQYF. CDR3 sequence (DNA): TGTGCCACCATTCGGCCGGGACAAACGACCTACGAGCAGTACTTC.

The sample holds a few counts of this clonotype. The chain uses TRBV5-1 and TRBJ1-2; 7 nucleotides line up with TRBD1. The V and J ends lost 4 bases and 5 bases, in that order; junction bases with no gene match: 8. Germline CDR1 is SGHRS and CDR2 is YFSETQ. CDR3 length equals 14 residues. As DNA, the CDR3 is TGCGCCAGCAGCGACCCGGGGACAGCGTATGGCTACACCTTC. Translated, it gives CASSDPGTAYGYTF.

The rearrangement links TRBV11-3 to TRBJ2-5, with D uncertain. Germline CDR1 SGHNT, CDR2 YENEEA. V lost 1 base and J lost 7, with 16 bases in between. The CDR3 is made up of 15 amino acids. DNA of the CDR3: TGTGCCAGCAGCTTAGGAGTTGGTGGGGTCGGGACCCAGTACTTC. It yields the protein CASSLGVGGVGTQYF. The whole variable domain, filled in from reference TRBV11-3 and TRBJ2-5, reads EAGVVQSPRYKIIEKKQPVAFWCNPISGHNTLYWYLQNLGQGPELLIRYENEEAVDDSQLPKDRFSAERLKGVDSTLKIQPAELGDSAVYLCASSLGVGGVGTQYFGPGTRLLVL.

The chain uses TRBV19 and TRBJ1-1, with D maybe TRBD1 (5 bases). V dropped 3 bases and J dropped 1 base, with 9 bases sitting between them. The germline V gene has CDR1 LNHDA and CDR2 SQIVND (reference sequence). The CDR3 runs to 14 residues. The CDR3 is CASSIRGQNTEAFF. The CDR3, as DNA: TGTGCCAGTAGTATCCGGGGCCAGAACACTGAAGCTTTCTTT.

This chain joins TRBV27 and TRBJ2-5; TRBD1 matches at 7 bases. Germline-derived CDR1 and CDR2 are MNHEY and SMNVEV (reference sequence). CDR3 length equals 17 residues. The ends lost 6 bases at V and 6 bases at J; junction bases unmatched: 19. CDR3 region: CASSHVNRGMGVQTQYF. For the CDR3, the DNA is TGTGCCAGCAGCCATGTAAACAGGGGAATGGGGGTGCAGACCCAGTACTTC.

In its sample, this clonotype was seen a few times. This rearrangement joins TRBV7-2 to TRBJ2-7, with D perhaps matching TRBD2 (5 bases). Germline CDR1 is SGHTA and CDR2 is FQGNSA. Trimming pared 4 bases from V and 3 bases from J, leaving 16 bases between. The CDR3 runs 15 residues. CDR3 sequence: CASSSGVGKGYEQYF. CDR3 DNA: TGTGCCAGCAGCTCCGGGGTCGGAAAGGGCTACGAGCAGTACTTC.

The chain has TRBV5-6 and TRBJ2-7; D is undetermined. V was pared by 6 bases and J by 2 bases, with 9 bases between. Germline loops: CDR1 SGHDT, CDR2 YYEEEE. This CDR3 spans 12 amino acids. The CDR3 DNA follows: TGTGCCAGCAATGCCGCCACCTACGAGCAGTACTTC. Translated, it gives CASNAATYEQYF.

This rearrangement joins TRBV11-1 to TRBJ2-2; no clear D. This CDR3 is 15 amino acids long. V lost 5 bases and J lost 2, with 12 bases in between. Germline V lookup: CDR1 SGHAT, CDR2 FQDESV (reference sequence). CDR3 loop: CASSRSDSNTGELFF. The CDR3 DNA reads TGTGCCAGCAGCAGGAGCGATTCTAACACCGGGGAGCTGTTTTTT. The whole variable domain, filled in from reference TRBV11-1 and TRBJ2-2, reads EAEVAQSPRYKITEKSQAVAFWCDPISGHATLYWYRQILGQGPELLVQFQDESVVDDSQLPKDRFSAERLKGVDSTLKIQPAELGDSAMYLCASSRSDSNTGELFFGEGSRLTVL.

The table lists this clonotype with a few counts. The rearrangement joins TRBV29-1 to TRBJ1-1; D may be TRBD1 (5 bases). CDR3 length equals 14 residues. Trimming took 3 bases from V and 3 from J, leaving 14 bases between them. Germline assignment: CDR1 SQVTM and CDR2 ANQGSEA. The CDR3 reads CSVEVQGQDTEAFF. The CDR3 region has the DNA TGCAGCGTTGAGGTGCAGGGCCAAGACACTGAAGCTTTCTTT.

This chain links TRBV4-1 with TRBJ2-3, with 12 bases aligning to TRBD2. Trimming removed 0 bases from V and 6 bases from J; junction bases left unmatched: 10. The germline CDR1 and CDR2 sequences are MGHRA and YSYEKL. The CDR3 has 18 residues. The CDR3 DNA is TGCGCCAGCAGCCAAGAGTTTCTAGCGGGGGGGCTGTCCGATACGCAGTATTTT. It codes for CASSQEFLAGGLSDTQYF.

Only a few counts were recorded for this clonotype. The chain employs TRBV7-9 and TRBJ2-1; 13 nucleotides match TRBD2. The germline V gene has CDR1 SEHNR and CDR2 FQNEAQ (reference sequence). The J segment lost 9 bases and the V segment lost 7 bases, leaving 12 bases of the junction unmatched. This CDR3 has 16 residues. The CDR3 region has the DNA TGTGCCAGCACCGATCTGACTAGCGGGAGGTTAGTTGAGCAGTTCTTC. Protein product: CASTDLTSGRLVEQFF.

This clonotype was seen a few times. The chain joins TRBV7-6 to TRBJ1-6, with D maybe TRBD1 (6 bases). This CDR3 is 13 amino acids long. The germline V gene has CDR1 SGHVS and CDR2 FNYEAQ. Trimming took off 5 bases at V and 14 bases at J, with 16 bases between the two ends. CDR3 residues: CASSPSRDISLHF. The CDR3 bases are TGTGCCAGCAGCCCCTCCCGGGACATATCCCTCCACTTT.

This chain uses TRBV2 with TRBJ2-1; 10 bases line up with TRBD2. J lost 8 bases, V lost 6 bases, and 7 bases had no gene match. The CDR3 covers 14 residues. From germline, CDR1 is SNHLY and CDR2 FYNNEI. The CDR3 region is CASSAGTSVDEQFF. CDR3 nucleotides: TGTGCCAGCAGCGCCGGGACTAGCGTCGATGAGCAGTTCTTC.

The sample holds a few counts of this clonotype. The chain recombines TRBV6-6 with TRBJ2-1; TRBD2 matches at 11 bases. The CDR3 sequence is 12 residues long. CDR1 MNHNY and CDR2 SVGAGI come from the germline V gene (reference sequence). Trimming removed 9 bases from V and 6 bases from J; junction bases left unmatched: 1. In DNA, the CDR3 is TGTGCCAGTGGACTAGCGGGCAATGAGCAGTTCTTC. This gives the protein CASGLAGNEQFF.

This clonotype was counted many times. The gene calls are TRBV4-3 and TRBJ2-1; TRBD2 matches at 9 bases. The germline gives CDR1 LGHNA, CDR2 YSLEER. Losses at the gene ends were 2 bases for V and 3 bases for J; bases not matched to a gene: 11. The CDR3 extends over 18 amino acids. The CDR3 region is CASSQLRAAGGLYNEQFF. CDR3 DNA: TGCGCCAGCAGCCAACTTAGAGCAGCGGGAGGACTCTACAATGAGCAGTTCTTC.

V is TRBV30 and J is TRBJ2-5; no reliable D call. Trimming stripped 1 base from V and 7 bases from J, with 7 bases between. This CDR3 comprises 11 residues. Germline V gene lookup returns CDR1 GTSNPN and CDR2 SVGIG (reference sequence). For the CDR3, the DNA is TGTGCCTGGAGTGCACCCGGGACCCAGTACTTC. This encodes CAWSAPGTQYF.

The chain recombines TRBV28 with TRBJ2-3; 8 nucleotides line up with TRBD1. CDR3 length equals 14 residues. Germline assignment: CDR1 MDHEN and CDR2 SYDVKM. V trimming: 9 bases; J trimming: 2 bases; junction bases outside the gene matches: 7. The CDR3 is CASGQGVYTDTQYF. Here the CDR3 DNA reads TGTGCCAGTGGACAGGGCGTATACACAGATACGCAGTATTTT.

This clonotype was seen only a few times. The chain uses TRBV3-1 and TRBJ1-1, with D maybe TRBD1 (5 bases). There are 13 residues in the CDR3. Deletions cut 1 base from V and 6 bases from J, with 9 bases between. CDR1 LGHDT and CDR2 YNNKEL come from the germline V gene (reference sequence). This CDR3 is CASSQVGQAEAFF. The CDR3 DNA sequence: TGTGCCAGCAGCCAAGTGGGGCAGGCTGAAGCTTTCTTT.

The chain carries TRBV6-5 and TRBJ2-5; 13 positions agree with TRBD2. There are 19 residues in the CDR3. With 0 bases clipped from V and 7 bases from J, the junction kept 14 bases outside the gene matches. The germline V gene encodes CDR1 MNHEY and CDR2 SVGAGI. CDR3 residues: CASSYSGTSGAPRSGTQYF. CDR3 bases: TGTGCCAGCAGTTACTCCGGGACTAGCGGGGCACCTAGGTCCGGGACCCAGTACTTC.

The chain links TRBV29-1 to TRBJ2-3; the match to TRBD1 covers 10 bases. Germline V gene lookup returns CDR1 SQVTM and CDR2 ANQGSEA. J was trimmed by 4 bases and V by 8 bases; bases with no gene match: 9. The CDR3 is 14 amino acids. In DNA, the CDR3 is TGCAGCTCGATCGAAGACAGGGGGCCAGATACGCAGTATTTT. Translated: CSSIEDRGPDTQYF.

This clonotype was observed a few times. The chain combines TRBV18 with TRBJ2-7; D remains ambiguous. The CDR3 is made up of 14 amino acids. CDR1 is KGHSH and CDR2 is LQKENI in the germline V gene. The germline V and J ends were trimmed by 3 bases and 3 bases, with 12 bases remaining between them. CDR3 sequence: CASSPQEQLYEQYF. Written as DNA, the CDR3 is TGTGCCAGCTCACCCCAGGAGCAGCTCTACGAGCAGTACTTC. The whole variable domain, filled in from reference TRBV18 and TRBJ2-7, reads NAGVMQNPRHLVRRRGQEARLRCSPMKGHSHVYWYRQLPEEGLKFMVYLQKENIIDESGMPKERFSAEFPKEGPSILRIQQVVRGDSAAYFCASSPQEQLYEQYFGPGTRLTVT.

The chain carries TRBV12-3 or TRBV12-4 and TRBJ1-2; 7 positions match TRBD1. Germline trimming cut 6 bases from V and 1 base from J; bases unmatched to any gene: 17. CDR3 size: 18 residues. CDR3 sequence (DNA): TGTGCCAGCAGCCAGGGGGTGGTCGGCAGTACCTTTAACTATGGCTACACCTTC. This gives the protein CASSQGVVGSTFNYGYTF.